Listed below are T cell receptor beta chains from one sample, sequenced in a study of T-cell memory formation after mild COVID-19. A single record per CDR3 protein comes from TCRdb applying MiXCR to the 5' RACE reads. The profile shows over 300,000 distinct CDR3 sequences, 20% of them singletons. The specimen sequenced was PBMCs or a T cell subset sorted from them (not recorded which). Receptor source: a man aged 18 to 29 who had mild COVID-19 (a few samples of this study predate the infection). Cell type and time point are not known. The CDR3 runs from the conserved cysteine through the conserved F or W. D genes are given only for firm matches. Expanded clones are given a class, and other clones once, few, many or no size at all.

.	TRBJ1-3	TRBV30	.	CAWSVPVPGNTIYF	TGTGCCTGGAGTGTCCCTGTACCTGGAAACACCATATATTTT
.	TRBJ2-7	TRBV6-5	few	CASSYRGDISYEQYF	TGTGCCAGCAGTTACAGGGGGGACATCTCCTACGAGCAGTACTTC
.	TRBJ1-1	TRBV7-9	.	CASSDSSTEAFF	TGTGCCAGCAGCGACAGTTCCACTGAAGCTTTCTTT
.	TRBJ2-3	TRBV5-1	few	CASRTHPSTDTQYF	TGCGCCAGCAGAACCCACCCTAGCACAGATACGCAGTATTTT
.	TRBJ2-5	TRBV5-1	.	CASSLPPGPQETQYF	TGCGCCAGCAGCTTACCGCCGGGCCCGCAAGAGACCCAGTACTTC
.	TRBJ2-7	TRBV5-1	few	CASQTDPAVYEQYF	TGCGCCAGCCAGACGGACCCGGCGGTCTACGAGCAGTACTTC
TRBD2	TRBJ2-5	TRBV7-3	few	CASSLWGGQETQYF	TGTGCCAGCAGCTTATGGGGGGGACAAGAGACCCAGTACTTC
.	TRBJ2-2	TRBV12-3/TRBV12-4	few	CASSSTPKGHTGELFF	TGTGCCAGCAGTTCGACTCCCAAAGGACACACCGGGGAGCTGTTTTTT
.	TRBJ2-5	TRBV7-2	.	CASSLGGGALQYF	TGTGCCAGCAGCTTGGGTGGGGGGGCGCTTCAGTACTTC
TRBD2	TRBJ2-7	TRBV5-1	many	CASSQGLADDNEQYF	TGCGCCAGCAGCCAAGGACTAGCGGATGACAACGAGCAGTACTTC
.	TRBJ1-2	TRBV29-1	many	CSVTGYYGYTF	TGCAGCGTAACGGGGTACTATGGCTACACCTTC
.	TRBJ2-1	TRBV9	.	CASSPHEESSYNEQFF	TGTGCCAGCAGCCCCCACGAGGAGAGCTCCTACAATGAGCAGTTCTTC
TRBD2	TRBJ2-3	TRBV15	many	CATSGGLASTDTQYF	TGTGCCACCAGCGGAGGACTAGCGAGCACAGATACGCAGTATTTT
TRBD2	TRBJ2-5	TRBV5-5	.	CASSAGTSPSRGETQYF	TGTGCCAGCAGCGCCGGGACTAGCCCCTCTCGTGGAGAGACCCAGTACTTC
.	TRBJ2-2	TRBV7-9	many	CASSFGGSGTPGELFF	TGTGCCAGCAGCTTTGGGGGTTCCGGGACTCCCGGGGAGCTGTTTTTT
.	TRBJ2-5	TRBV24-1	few	CATSGSGTQYF	TGTGCCACCAGTGGAAGCGGGACCCAGTACTTC
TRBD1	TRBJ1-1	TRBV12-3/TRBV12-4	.	CASSFWDRGGTEAFF	TGTGCCAGCAGTTTCTGGGACAGGGGTGGCACTGAAGCTTTCTTT